What follows are 21 T cell receptor beta chains derived from one specimen sequenced in a study of T cells in localized non-small cell lung cancer. The assay was immunoSEQ multiplex PCR, and TCRdb's table has in-frame clones only and misses some. Of about 24,000 clones in the sample, more than 65% are singletons; the top ten hold more than 4.5%. The material was PBMCs, obtained before any cancer treatment. Receptor source: a man between 40 and 69 years old with stage II lung adenocarcinoma.

This clone was picked up a small number of times. The J gene is TRBJ1-1, the V gene TRBV30, with no clear D. Trimming cost V 5 bases and J 4 bases, with 14 bases left between them. The CDR3 spans 13 residues. Germline CDR1 GTSNPN, CDR2 SVGIG (reference sequence). In DNA form, the CDR3 reads TGTGCCTGGTCTAAGGGAAGGGTCACTGAAGCTTTCTTT. As protein: CAWSKGRVTEAFF.

The sample holds a few counts of this clone. The V gene is TRBV7-9, the J gene TRBJ2-7; D is possibly TRBD1 or TRBD2 (5 bases each). V was cut by 6 bases and J by 3 bases, with 9 bases left in between. The CDR3 spans 12 residues. The germline V gene has CDR1 SEHNR and CDR2 FQNEAQ (reference sequence). The CDR3 loop reads CASSSGRYEQYF. The CDR3 nucleotides read TGTGCCAGCAGTTCGGGACGCTACGAGCAGTACTTC.

The rearrangement uses TRBV15 and TRBJ2-3; unclear D gene. The CDR3 is 15 residues long. Germline lookup yields CDR1 LNHNV and CDR2 YYDKDF (reference sequence). V was cut by 0 bases and J by 2 bases, with 9 bases left in between. CDR3 nucleotide sequence: TGTGCCACCAGCAGAGATCTCGCACTCACAGATACGCAGTATTTT. Translation: CATSRDLALTDTQYF.

This chain joins TRBV6-5 and TRBJ1-1; no firm D call. This CDR3 is built from 13 residues. V shed 3 bases and J shed 3 bases, with 8 bases lying between them. Germline V gives CDR1 MNHEY, CDR2 SVGAGI. The CDR3 is CASSYEGYTEAFF. CDR3 DNA: TGTGCCAGCAGTTATGAGGGTTACACTGAAGCTTTCTTT.

The chain employs TRBV19 and TRBJ2-3, with TRBD2 identical over 9 bases. Germline CDR1 LNHDA, CDR2 SQIVND (reference sequence). J was trimmed by 1 base and V by 6 bases; bases with no gene match: 2. The CDR3 contains 14 residues. CDR3 sequence: CASRPSGGTDTQYF. Written as DNA, the CDR3 is TGTGCCAGTAGACCTAGCGGGGGCACAGATACGCAGTATTTT.

DNA for the CDR3: TGTGCCAGCAGTCCTCGACTAGCGGGAGGAGAACGCTACGAGCAGTACTTC. Its protein is CASSPRLAGGERYEQYF. The V call is TRBV7-9, the J call TRBJ2-7, with 13 bases identical to TRBD2. The CDR3 is made up of 17 amino acids. J gave up 3 bases and V 6 bases, and 11 bases lay outside the gene matches. Germline lookup yields CDR1 SEHNR and CDR2 FQNEAQ (reference sequence).

The chain joins TRBV28 to TRBJ2-1, with 12 bases fitting TRBD2. V lost 6 bases and J lost 7; bases outside the gene matches: 7. There are 15 residues in the CDR3. Germline CDR1 MDHEN, CDR2 SYDVKM. In DNA, the CDR3 is TGTGCCAGCAGGGCCCCTAGCGGGAGGGGTAATGAGCAGTTCTTC. Translation: CASRAPSGRGNEQFF.

The CDR3 loop is CASSFSGTQNTEAFF. The CDR3 nucleotides are TGCGCCAGCAGCTTCAGCGGGACACAGAACACTGAAGCTTTCTTT. This chain connects TRBV5-1 to TRBJ1-1; D may be TRBD1 (6 bases). This CDR3 has 15 residues. Trimming stripped 2 bases from V and 1 base from J, with 12 bases between. Germline-derived CDR1 and CDR2 are SGHRS and YFSETQ. Looking up the rest from reference TRBV5-1 and TRBJ1-1 gives the full variable domain: KAGVTQTPRYLIKTRGQQVTLSCSPISGHRSVSWYQQTPGQGLQFLFEYFSETQRNKGNFPGRFSGRQFSNSRSEMNVSTLELGDSALYLCASSFSGTQNTEAFFGQGTRLTVV.

This clone showed up just once. This chain links TRBV2 with TRBJ1-2; 7 nucleotides agree with TRBD1. The germline CDR1 and CDR2 sequences are SNHLY and FYNNEI. V was clipped by 6 bases and J by 2 bases; unmatched bases: 9. There are 15 residues in the CDR3. The CDR3: CASSADRDRNYGYTF. Here the CDR3 DNA reads TGTGCCAGCAGCGCCGACAGGGACCGGAACTATGGCTACACCTTC.

The chain couples TRBV10-3 to TRBJ1-5; D is possibly TRBD1 (5 bases). This CDR3 contains 13 residues. The germline V gene has CDR1 ENHRY and CDR2 SYGVKD. The V end lost 2 bases, the J end lost 6 bases, and 8 bases lay between the germline ends. In nucleotides, the CDR3 is TGTGCCATCAGTGAGGCCACAGGTCAGCCCCAGCATTTT. Its protein is CAISEATGQPQHF.

The V and J genes are TRBV7-3 and TRBJ2-3, with TRBD2 identical over 14 bases. The germline V gene encodes CDR1 SGHTA and CDR2 FQGTGA. This CDR3 is built from 16 residues. The V and J ends lost 5 bases and 2 bases, in that order; junction bases with no gene match: 3. In nucleotides, the CDR3 is TGTGCCAGCAGCAGGACTAGCGGGGGGTTCACAGATACGCAGTATTTT. Its translation: CASSRTSGGFTDTQYF. The variable domain in full, completed from reference TRBV7-3 and TRBJ2-3, reads GAGVSQTPSNKVTEKGKYVELRCDPISGHTALYWYRQSLGQGPEFLIYFQGTGAADDSGLPNDRFFAVRPEGSVSTLKIQRTERGDSAVYLCASSRTSGGFTDTQYFGPGTRLTVL.

J is TRBJ2-7 and V is TRBV21-1; the table calls TRBD1, which could not be checked here. TRBV21-1 is designated a pseudogene. The CDR3 totals 16 residues. The CDR3 protein is CASSSEGTGNSYEQYF. CDR3 in DNA: TGTGCCAGCAGCTCCGAGGGGACAGGGAATTCCTACGAGCAGTACTTC.

The J gene is TRBJ1-6, the V gene TRBV13; no firm D call. V was cut by 5 bases and J by 7 bases, with 15 bases left in between. Per the germline V gene, CDR1 is PRHDT and CDR2 is FYEKMQ (reference sequence). The CDR3 length is 15 residues. Here the CDR3 DNA reads TGTGCCAGCAGCCCCGGAGGCGAGGGAAATTCACCCCTCCACTTT. Residues: CASSPGGEGNSPLHF.

This clone has more than one count but fewer than ten. The genes are TRBV6-5 and TRBJ2-1; D gene unclear. V shed 1 base and J shed 3 bases, with 10 bases lying between them. The CDR3 sequence is 15 residues long. Germline CDR1 MNHEY, CDR2 SVGAGI. CDR3 region: CASSYLDRRYNEQFF. CDR3 nucleotides: TGTGCCAGCAGTTACTTGGACCGACGCTACAATGAGCAGTTCTTC.

This chain joins TRBV15 and TRBJ2-1; 16 bases line up with TRBD2. The germline CDR1 and CDR2 sequences are LNHNV and YYDKDF (reference sequence). J was trimmed by 10 bases and V by 8 bases; bases with no gene match: 5. This CDR3 has 14 residues. CDR3 nucleotides: TGTGCCACCTATGGGACTAGCGGGAGGGGGGAGCAGTTCTTC. It yields the protein CATYGTSGRGEQFF.

This chain connects TRBV9 to TRBJ2-5; TRBD2 might be the D (6 bases). Per the germline V gene, CDR1 is SGDLS and CDR2 is YYNGEE. Trimming removed 0 bases at V and 1 base at J, with 19 bases between. CDR3 length equals 18 residues. CDR3 nucleotides: TGTGCCAGCAGCGTAGAGGGACGGGGAGGACCATCCCAAGAGACCCAGTACTTC. This translates into CASSVEGRGGPSQETQYF.

A few counts support this clone. The gene calls are TRBV11-3 and TRBJ2-1; 12 nucleotides agree with TRBD2. Germline lookup yields CDR1 SGHNT and CDR2 YENEEA. The CDR3 extends over 15 amino acids. Trimming at V came to 3 bases and at J to 9 bases, leaving 6 bases not matched to a gene. In DNA form, the CDR3 reads TGTGCCAGCAGCTTTGGGACTAGCGGGTTTGTTGAGCAGTTCTTC. Its translation: CASSFGTSGFVEQFF. The full variable domain, in which reference TRBV11-3 and TRBJ2-1 provide the parts outside the CDR3, is EAGVVQSPRYKIIEKKQPVAFWCNPISGHNTLYWYLQNLGQGPELLIRYENEEAVDDSQLPKDRFSAERLKGVDSTLKIQPAELGDSAVYLCASSFGTSGFVEQFFGPGTRLTVL.

The V gene is TRBV30, the J gene TRBJ1-3; 7 bases map to TRBD1. J was trimmed by 2 bases and V by 3 bases; bases with no gene match: 7. The germline CDR1 and CDR2 sequences are GTSNPN and SVGIG (reference sequence). This CDR3 spans 15 amino acids. The CDR3 DNA reads as TGTGCCTGGAGCCAGGACAGGCGGACTGGAAACACCATATATTTT. This codes for CAWSQDRRTGNTIYF.

The chain employs TRBV2 and TRBJ1-3, with no clear D. Germline V lookup: CDR1 SNHLY, CDR2 FYNNEI. The CDR3 is made up of 16 amino acids. Trimming took off 2 bases at V and 3 bases at J, with 14 bases between the two ends. The CDR3 here is CASSELRVLGGNTIYF. CDR3 bases: TGTGCCAGCAGTGAACTAAGGGTATTAGGTGGAAACACCATATATTTT. Full variable domain (outside the CDR3, taken from reference TRBV2 and TRBJ1-3): EPEVTQTPSHQVTQMGQEVILRCVPISNHLYFYWYRQILGQKVEFLVSFYNNEISEKSEIFDDQFSVERPDGSNFTLKIRSTKLEDSAMYFCASSELRVLGGNTIYFGEGSWLTVV.

V gene TRBV6-5 combines with J gene TRBJ1-2; a possible D gene is TRBD1 (5 bases). CDR1 is MNHEY and CDR2 is SVGAGI in the germline V gene. The CDR3 sequence is 14 residues long. Trimming cost V 7 bases and J 5 bases, with 17 bases left between them. The CDR3 DNA sequence: TGTGCCAGCACCAGTAGCGGAACAGGATATGGCTACACCTTC. Residues: CASTSSGTGYGYTF.

Notes on this clone: This same CDR3 is encoded by further DNA sequences in the sample. This chain uses TRBV7-9 with TRBJ2-1, with D perhaps matching TRBD2 (7 bases). Trimming took off 0 bases at V and 8 bases at J, with 11 bases between the two ends. This CDR3 is built from 14 residues. The germline CDR1 and CDR2 sequences are SEHNR and FQNEAQ (reference sequence). The CDR3 DNA reads TGTGCCAGCAGCTTAGCGAGGGGGGGGCATGAGCAGTTCTTC. It translates to CASSLARGGHEQFF.